Described below is a single T cell receptor beta chain sequence and its context. Its antigen is currently unknown. The data belong to a study of T cells in localized non-small cell lung cancer. The V segment lost 5 bases and the J segment 5 bases; nucleotides outside the gene matches: 4. The CDR3 runs to 13 residues. Some clones are missing from TCRdb's copy, which holds only in-frame ones; the method was immunoSEQ multiplex PCR. Of about 2,700 clones detected, approximately 17% appear once; the ten largest clones hold about 12%. Study-wide points: Maximal T cell clonality occurred in uninvolved adjacent lung, with tumor ranking below it. Paired adjacent lung recovered a median around 52 of the top 100 tumor clones. Higher blood T cell density tracked longer overall survival.

This rearrangement joins TRBV7-1 to TRBJ2-7, with TRBD2 identical over 9 bases. TRBV7-1 is labeled an ORF, and its function is uncertain. The source is a man aged 35-69 years with stage I lung adenocarcinoma. Sequenced material: lung tumor tissue, taken before any cancer treatment. The CDR3, as DNA: TGTGCCAGCAGCCCCGTAGCGGGAGACGAGCAGTACTTC. Amino acid sequence: CASSPVAGDEQYF.